Each of the 21 T cell receptor beta chains below was sequenced from the same sample in a study of T-cell reconstitution after alpha-beta-depleted transplantation in children. This sample's TCRbeta library carried unique molecular identifier barcodes. TCRdb processed the PCR reads anew with MiXCR; each CDR3 protein has one entry. This table has around 680,000 distinct CDR3 sequences, around 17% appearing once. Specimen: PBMCs from the stem cell graft donor, collected from the stem cell graft. The origin of the receptors is a human donor who donated a stem cell graft to a child with acute myeloid leukemia.

This clonotype came up once. The V and J genes are TRBV21-1 and TRBJ2-3; no check of the table's D call, TRBD2, against the DNA was made. TRBV21-1 is recorded as a pseudogene. CDR3 size: 17 residues. The CDR3 DNA reads TGTGCCAGGCCGACTAGCGGGGGTATGAGGGCCATAGATACGCAGTATTTT. As protein: CARPTSGGMRAIDTQYF.

At least ten counts were recorded for this clonotype. For the CDR3, the DNA is TGTGCCAGCAGTTCTGGGGGACACCAAGAGACCCAGTACTTC. Its protein is CASSSGGHQETQYF. The chain carries TRBV6-5 and TRBJ2-5, with D tentatively TRBD1 or TRBD2 (5 bases each). Germline V gene lookup returns CDR1 MNHEY and CDR2 SVGAGI. Deletions cut 4 bases from V and 0 bases from J, with 9 bases between. The CDR3 is 14 amino acids.

The V call is TRBV2, the J call TRBJ2-4; the match to TRBD2 covers 13 bases. The J segment lost 8 bases and the V segment lost 6 bases, leaving 7 bases of the junction unmatched. CDR1 and CDR2 from the germline V gene are SNHLY and FYNNEI. This CDR3 region has 15 residues. In nucleotides, the CDR3 is TGTGCCAGCAGAAGACTAGCGGGGGGCGTGGACATTCAGTACTTC. Its protein is CASRRLAGGVDIQYF. Based on the CDR3 plus reference TRBV2 and TRBJ2-4, the full variable domain is EPEVTQTPSHQVTQMGQEVILRCVPISNHLYFYWYRQILGQKVEFLVSFYNNEISEKSEIFDDQFSVERPDGSNFTLKIRSTKLEDSAMYFCASRRLAGGVDIQYFGAGTRLSVL.

The chain carries TRBV27 and TRBJ2-3; D is uncertain. CDR1 and CDR2 (germline): MNHEY, SMNVEV (reference sequence). Trimming took 8 bases from V and 0 from J, leaving 15 bases between them. The CDR3 extends over 15 amino acids. CDR3 nucleotides: TGTGCCAGCTCCCCCCTGCTTTCTAGCACAGATACGCAGTATTTT. Its protein is CASSPLLSSTDTQYF.

The V call is TRBV11-1, the J call TRBJ2-2; D is perhaps TRBD1 (6 bases). Deletions cut 3 bases from V and 0 bases from J, with 23 bases between. Germline V lookup: CDR1 SGHAT, CDR2 FQDESV (reference sequence). The CDR3 consists of 20 residues. The CDR3 DNA follows: TGTGCCAGCAGCTTCCTTAATCCGGGACACCCCTTCTCGAACACCGGGGAGCTGTTTTTT. This translates into CASSFLNPGHPFSNTGELFF. Supplemented by reference TRBV11-1 and TRBJ2-2, the full variable domain reads EAEVAQSPRYKITEKSQAVAFWCDPISGHATLYWYRQILGQGPELLVQFQDESVVDDSQLPKDRFSAERLKGVDSTLKIQPAELGDSAMYLCASSFLNPGHPFSNTGELFFGEGSRLTVL.

This clonotype was recorded at least ten times. CDR3 amino acids: CSARDNRDTEAFF. The CDR3 DNA sequence: TGCAGTGCTAGAGATAACAGGGACACTGAAGCTTTCTTT. The chain is built from TRBV20-1 and TRBJ1-1, with TRBD1 as a possible D gene (6 bases). The V gene lost 0 bases and the J gene lost 3 bases, with 8 bases spanning the gap. The CDR3 has 13 amino acids. Germline V gene data show CDR1 as DFQATT and CDR2 as SNEGSKA (reference sequence).

The chain uses TRBV6-2 or TRBV6-3 and TRBJ2-1; 9 bases fit TRBD1. Germline CDR1 MNHEY, CDR2 SVGEGT. The CDR3 has 15 residues. V gave up 7 bases and J gave up 2 bases; unmatched junction bases: 6. The CDR3 region has the DNA TGTGCCAGCAACCGTGACAGGGGGACCTACAATGAGCAGTTCTTC. Protein: CASNRDRGTYNEQFF.

The rearrangement joins TRBV29-1 to TRBJ2-1; 10 bases match TRBD1. Germline V CDR1 and CDR2: SQVTM, ANQGSEA. Trimming at V came to 6 bases and at J to 4 bases, leaving 3 bases not matched to a gene. The CDR3 spans 13 residues. This CDR3 is CSVGTGAYNEQFF. The CDR3 DNA reads as TGCAGCGTGGGGACAGGGGCTTACAATGAGCAGTTCTTC.

This clonotype has only a few counts. This sequence joins TRBV6-5 and TRBJ2-2; D remains ambiguous. Trimming removed 3 bases from V and 4 bases from J, with 6 bases in between. Germline CDR1 and CDR2: MNHEY and SVGAGI. The CDR3 length is 13 residues. Written as DNA, the CDR3 is TGTGCCAGCAGTTATAACCCCACCGGGGAGCTGTTTTTT. Translation gives CASSYNPTGELFF.

The J gene is TRBJ2-2, the V gene TRBV4-3; D remains ambiguous. Germline CDR1 LGHNA, CDR2 YSLEER. Between the trimmed V and J ends, which lost 0 bases and 5 bases, there was a span of 10 bases. The CDR3 runs 15 residues. This CDR3 reads CASSQDLGRTGELFF. The CDR3 DNA follows: TGCGCCAGCAGCCAAGATCTCGGCCGTACCGGGGAGCTGTTTTTT.

This clonotype has at least ten counts. V and J are TRBV12-3 or TRBV12-4 and TRBJ2-7; weak D call: TRBD2 (6 bases). With 5 bases removed from V and 7 bases from J, the gap between germline ends came to 9 bases. The CDR3 sequence is 11 residues long. CDR3 sequence: CASSGRGEQYF. The CDR3 region has the DNA TGTGCCAGCAGTGGTCGGGGGGAGCAGTACTTC.

This clonotype was observed at least ten times. The chain joins TRBV29-1 to TRBJ2-1, with 9 bases identical to TRBD2. The CDR3 is 14 residues long. CDR1 SQVTM and CDR2 ANQGSEA come from the germline V gene. Trimming removed 4 bases from V and 6 bases from J; junction bases left unmatched: 7. CDR3 DNA: TGCAGCGTTGGTCATCGAGCGGGGGGCAATGAGCAGTTCTTC. It codes for CSVGHRAGGNEQFF.

This clonotype was seen ten or more times. The genes are TRBV20-1 and TRBJ1-3; weak D call: TRBD1 (5 bases). The CDR3 extends over 14 amino acids. V was pared by 0 bases and J by 8 bases, with 14 bases between. Germline V gives CDR1 DFQATT, CDR2 SNEGSKA (reference sequence). The CDR3 DNA follows: TGCAGTGCTAGAGACGGCAGATTGGGGGACACCATATATTTT. This encodes CSARDGRLGDTIYF.

This rearrangement joins TRBV20-1 to TRBJ1-5; tentatively, D is TRBD1 (6 bases). The J call may be in error: the DNA end matches TRBJ2-3 better. Germline CDR1 and CDR2: DFQATT and SNEGSKA (reference sequence). This CDR3 is 13 amino acids long. CDR3 sequence: CSASRGSNQPQYF. Here the CDR3 DNA reads TGCAGTGCTTCCAGGGGAAGCAATCAGCCCCAGTATTTT.

The V call is TRBV4-1, the J call TRBJ1-2, with 10 bases fitting TRBD1. Looked up from germline, CDR1 is MGHRA and CDR2 is YSYEKL. V shed 0 bases and J 8 bases; nucleotides not matched to a gene: 9. The CDR3 runs 16 residues. The chain's CDR3 is CASSQETLGQGRGYTF. The CDR3 region has the DNA TGCGCCAGCAGCCAAGAAACCTTGGGACAGGGGCGAGGCTACACCTTC.

The chain is built from TRBV21-1 and TRBJ1-1. TRBV21-1 is a listed pseudogene. This CDR3 spans 19 amino acids. The CDR3 is CASSKGTGPILAGDTEAFF. Here the CDR3 DNA reads TGTGCCAGCAGCAAAGGGACCGGGCCCATTCTCGCGGGGGACACTGAAGCTTTCTTT.

This clonotype was observed a few times. The chain employs TRBV12-3 or TRBV12-4 and TRBJ2-7, with D hard to call. The CDR3 sequence is 18 residues long. Deletions cut 3 bases from V and 7 bases from J, with 28 bases between. CDR3 DNA: TGTGCCAGCAGTTTTGAGGTACCGGCAGGAGTGACTCGCTGGGAGCAGTACTTC. This codes for CASSFEVPAGVTRWEQYF.

This clonotype came up many times. The V gene is TRBV20-1, the J gene TRBJ2-7, with 10 bases fitting TRBD1. With V trimmed by 3 bases and J by 3 bases, 11 bases remained unmatched. In germline, CDR1 is DFQATT, CDR2 SNEGSKA (reference sequence). The CDR3 extends over 16 amino acids. CDR3 in DNA: TGCAGTGCTAGGGTTTCTGGGGACAGGGGTTTCTACGAGCAGTACTTC. Its protein is CSARVSGDRGFYEQYF.

As concerns this clonotype: At one end, the junction sequence differs from germline, possibly due to a read error. The chain recombines TRBV11-3 with TRBJ2-5, with D perhaps given as TRBD1 or TRBD2 (5 bases each). Per germline, CDR1 SGHNT and CDR2 YENEEA. This CDR3 contains 13 residues. DNA for the CDR3: TGTGCCAGCAGCTTGATGGGACCAGAGACCCAGAACTTC. Translation gives CASSLMGPETQNF. Full variable domain (missing parts from reference TRBV11-3 and TRBJ2-5): EAGVVQSPRYKIIEKKQPVAFWCNPISGHNTLYWYLQNLGQGPELLIRYENEEAVDDSQLPKDRFSAERLKGVDSTLKIQPAELGDSAVYLCASSLMGPETQNFGPGTRLLVL.

This clonotype was seen only a few times. One end of the junction varies from germline; a read error may be responsible. The chain employs TRBV7-9 and TRBJ2-5; D might be TRBD1 (5 bases). The CDR3 has 15 residues. CDR1 is SEHNR, CDR2 FQNEAQ, per germline (reference sequence). For the CDR3, the DNA is TGTGCCAGCAGTTTAGAGCTAGACAGTCAAGAGACCCAGTACTTC. Translation: CASSLELDSQETQYF.

This clonotype has just a few counts. The chain recombines TRBV13 with TRBJ1-6, with 12 bases matching TRBD1. The length of the CDR3 is 19 residues. CDR1 is PRHDT and CDR2 is FYEKMQ in the germline V gene (reference sequence). The V segment lost 5 bases and the J segment 3 bases; nucleotides outside the gene matches: 11. The CDR3 sequence is CASSQASGQGANYNSPLHF. CDR3 in DNA: TGTGCCAGCAGCCAAGCCTCGGGACAGGGGGCGAACTATAATTCACCCCTCCACTTT.